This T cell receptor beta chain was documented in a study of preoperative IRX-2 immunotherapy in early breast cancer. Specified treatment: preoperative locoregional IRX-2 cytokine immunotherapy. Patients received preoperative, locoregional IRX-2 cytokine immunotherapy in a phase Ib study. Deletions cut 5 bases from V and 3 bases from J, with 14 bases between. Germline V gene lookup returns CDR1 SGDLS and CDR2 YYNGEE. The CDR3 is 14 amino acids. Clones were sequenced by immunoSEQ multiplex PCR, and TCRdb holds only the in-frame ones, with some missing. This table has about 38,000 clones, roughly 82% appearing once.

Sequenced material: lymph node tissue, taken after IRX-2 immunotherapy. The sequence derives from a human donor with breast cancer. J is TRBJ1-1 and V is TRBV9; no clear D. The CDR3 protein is CASRGDSSDTEAFF. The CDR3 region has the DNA TGTGCCAGCAGGGGAGATTCTTCCGACACTGAAGCTTTCTTT.